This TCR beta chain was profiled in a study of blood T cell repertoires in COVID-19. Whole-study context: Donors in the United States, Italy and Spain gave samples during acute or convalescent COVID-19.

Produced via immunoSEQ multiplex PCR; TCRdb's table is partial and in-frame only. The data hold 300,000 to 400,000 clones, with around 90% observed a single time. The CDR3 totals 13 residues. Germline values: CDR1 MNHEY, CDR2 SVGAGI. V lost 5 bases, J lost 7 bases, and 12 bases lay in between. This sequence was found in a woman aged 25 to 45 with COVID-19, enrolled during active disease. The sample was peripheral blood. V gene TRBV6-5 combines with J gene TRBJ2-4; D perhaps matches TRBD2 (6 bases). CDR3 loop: CASSRRAMNIQYF. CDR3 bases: TGTGCCAGCAGTCGGAGGGCGATGAACATTCAGTACTTC.